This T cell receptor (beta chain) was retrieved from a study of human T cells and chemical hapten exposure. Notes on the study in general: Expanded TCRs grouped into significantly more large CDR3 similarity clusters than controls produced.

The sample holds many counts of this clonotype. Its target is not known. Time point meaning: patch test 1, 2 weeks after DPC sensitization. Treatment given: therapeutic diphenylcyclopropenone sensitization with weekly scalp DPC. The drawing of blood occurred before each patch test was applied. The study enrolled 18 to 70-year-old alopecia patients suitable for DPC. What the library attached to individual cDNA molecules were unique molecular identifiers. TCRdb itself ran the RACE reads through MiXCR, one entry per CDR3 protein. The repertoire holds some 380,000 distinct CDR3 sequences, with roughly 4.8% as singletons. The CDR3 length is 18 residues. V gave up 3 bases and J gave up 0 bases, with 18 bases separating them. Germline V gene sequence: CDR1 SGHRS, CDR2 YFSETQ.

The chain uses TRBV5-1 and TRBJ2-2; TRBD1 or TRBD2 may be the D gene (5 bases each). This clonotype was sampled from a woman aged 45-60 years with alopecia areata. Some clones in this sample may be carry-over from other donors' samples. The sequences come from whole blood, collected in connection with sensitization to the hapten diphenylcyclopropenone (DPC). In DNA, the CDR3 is TGCGCCAGCAGCTCCATTCAGCAAGGGACGGCGAACACCGGGGAGCTGTTTTTT. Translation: CASSSIQQGTANTGELFF.